Presented here are 14 T cell receptor beta chains from one specimen sequenced in a study of identical twins. TCRdb reanalysed the 5' RACE reads using MiXCR and keeps one entry per CDR3 protein. In the table there are about 210,000 distinct CDR3 sequences, approximately 9% of which are singletons. Sequenced material: memory (CD45RO+) T cells sorted from blood. The origin of the receptors is a woman aged 18-35 years in good health.

This chain links TRBV20-1 with TRBJ2-3; 9 bases are a match to TRBD2. The V gene's germline CDR1 is DFQATT and CDR2 SNEGSKA (reference sequence). V lost 2 bases, J lost 8 bases, and 8 bases stayed unmatched. CDR3 length: 14 amino acids. CDR3 region: CSARRASGTGTQYF. CDR3 DNA sequence: TGCAGTGCTAGAAGGGCTAGCGGGACTGGTACGCAGTATTTT.

The chain employs TRBV10-3 and TRBJ2-1; TRBD2 matches 7 bases. Germline CDR1 is ENHRY and CDR2 is SYGVKD. V trimming: 5 bases; J trimming: 8 bases; junction bases outside the gene matches: 6. The CDR3 runs to 13 residues. DNA of the CDR3: TGTGCCATCAGTCCGACTAGCAGTCATGAGCAGTTCTTC. Its protein is CAISPTSSHEQFF.

DNA for the CDR3: TGCGCCAGCAGATCCCTACTAGCGGGAGGCACAGATACGCAGTATTTT. This gives the protein CASRSLLAGGTDTQYF. The genes are TRBV5-1 and TRBJ2-3; 11 bases agree with TRBD2. The CDR3 sequence is 16 residues long. Trimming at V came to 5 bases and at J to 1 base, leaving 6 bases not matched to a gene. The germline CDR1 and CDR2 sequences are SGHRS and YFSETQ.

This clonotype was observed at least ten times. V is TRBV6-1 and J is TRBJ2-2; D is ambiguous. Germline assignment: CDR1 MNHNS and CDR2 SASEGT. V dropped 6 bases and J dropped 5 bases, with 7 bases sitting between them. There are 12 residues in the CDR3. Here the CDR3 DNA reads TGTGCCAGCAGGCTGATGACCGGGGAGCTGTTTTTT. It specifies CASRLMTGELFF.

The rearrangement uses TRBV5-6 and TRBJ1-2; no clear D. The germline V gene encodes CDR1 SGHDT and CDR2 YYEEEE. V was cut by 0 bases and J by 2 bases, with 8 bases left in between. This CDR3 spans 14 amino acids. CDR3 amino acids: CASSLEPENYGYTF. The CDR3 DNA follows: TGTGCCAGCAGCTTGGAACCCGAGAACTATGGCTACACCTTC.

This clonotype was observed many times. The chain joins TRBV4-1 to TRBJ2-3, with 13 nucleotides matching TRBD2. CDR3 length: 17 residues. V shed 4 bases and J 5 bases; nucleotides not matched to a gene: 9. Germline V CDR1 and CDR2: MGHRA, YSYEKL. The CDR3 spells CASSPQLAGGPGDTQYF. The CDR3 bases are TGCGCCAGCAGCCCGCAACTAGCGGGGGGGCCGGGAGATACGCAGTATTTT.

This clonotype was detected ten times or more. The CDR3 DNA reads TGCGCCAGCAGCCAAGAGGTTACCGCGGGAGCGAGAAACATTCAGTACTTC. Translating gives CASSQEVTAGARNIQYF. The chain carries TRBV4-1 and TRBJ2-4, with 7 bases that match TRBD2. V dropped 0 bases and J dropped 6; count of bases not matched to a gene: 11. The CDR3 is 17 residues long. Germline V lookup: CDR1 MGHRA, CDR2 YSYEKL.

The chain recombines TRBV4-2 with TRBJ2-5; D tentatively fits TRBD1 or TRBD2 (5 bases each). The CDR3 sequence is 14 residues long. Germline V gene lookup returns CDR1 LGHNA and CDR2 YNFKEQ. Trimming removed 0 bases from V and 5 bases from J, with 10 bases in between. CDR3: CASSQEQRGETQYF. The CDR3 nucleotides read TGTGCCAGCAGCCAAGAGCAGAGGGGCGAGACCCAGTACTTC.

V usage is TRBV7-7 and J usage is TRBJ2-3; 7 bases line up with TRBD2. This CDR3 is 16 amino acids long. From germline, CDR1 is SSHAT and CDR2 FNYEAQ (reference sequence). V lost 5 bases and J lost 3; bases outside the gene matches: 11. For the CDR3, the DNA is TGTGCCAGCAGCCTTAGCGGGCCCGGGGGAACAGATACGCAGTATTTT. Protein: CASSLSGPGGTDTQYF.

In this sample, this clonotype turned up many times. The rearrangement uses TRBV9 and TRBJ2-7, with D perhaps TRBD2 (6 bases). Germline-derived CDR1 and CDR2 are SGDLS and YYNGEE. The CDR3 covers 14 residues. With 0 bases removed from V and 1 base from J, the gap between germline ends came to 8 bases. The CDR3 here is CASSVAGTSYEQYF. The CDR3 DNA reads as TGTGCCAGCAGCGTAGCGGGGACTTCCTACGAGCAGTACTTC. Together with reference TRBV9 and TRBJ2-7, the CDR3 gives the full variable domain: DSGVTQTPKHLITATGQRVTLRCSPRSGDLSVYWYQQSLDQGLQFLIQYYNGEERAKGNILERFSAQQFPDLHSELNLSSLELGDSALYFCASSVAGTSYEQYFGPGTRLTVT.

This clonotype came up a few times. The chain links TRBV5-1 to TRBJ1-2; D is unclear. Germline assignment: CDR1 SGHRS and CDR2 YFSETQ. The V end lost 0 bases, the J end lost 8 bases, and 14 bases lay between the germline ends. This CDR3 has 14 amino acids. CDR3: CASSLANSEEGYTF. The CDR3 DNA is TGCGCCAGCAGCTTGGCCAATTCCGAAGAGGGCTACACCTTC.

This clonotype was found many times. V is TRBV9 and J is TRBJ1-2; the D is unclear. Germline V gene sequence: CDR1 SGDLS, CDR2 YYNGEE. The ends were cut back, 0 bases at V and 4 bases at J, with 7 bases in the middle. This CDR3 spans 13 amino acids. CDR3 region: CASSVAEAYGYTF. CDR3 DNA sequence: TGTGCCAGCAGCGTAGCTGAGGCCTATGGCTACACCTTC.

The chain joins TRBV20-1 to TRBJ2-5, with TRBD2 matching over 12 bases. This CDR3 region has 15 residues. Unmatched junction bases numbered 9, after V lost 6 bases and J lost 4 bases. In germline, CDR1 is DFQATT, CDR2 SNEGSKA (reference sequence). CDR3 sequence (DNA): TGCAGTGCCTCTAGCGGGGGGGCTGCAGTAGAGACCCAGTACTTC. Residues: CSASSGGAAVETQYF.

This rearrangement joins TRBV3-1 to TRBJ1-2; 8 bases map to TRBD1. The ends lost 1 base at V and 1 base at J; junction bases unmatched: 2. The germline V gene has CDR1 LGHDT and CDR2 YNNKEL (reference sequence). The CDR3 is made up of 15 amino acids. The CDR3 sequence is CASSQGTGLNYGYTF. The CDR3 region has the DNA TGTGCCAGCAGCCAAGGGACAGGGCTTAACTATGGCTACACCTTC. The full variable domain, with the rest looked up from reference TRBV3-1 and TRBJ1-2, is DTAVSQTPKYLVTQMGNDKSIKCEQNLGHDTMYWYKQDSKKFLKIMFSYNNKELIINETVPNRFSPKSPDKAHLNLHINSLELGDSAVYFCASSQGTGLNYGYTFGSGTRLTVV.